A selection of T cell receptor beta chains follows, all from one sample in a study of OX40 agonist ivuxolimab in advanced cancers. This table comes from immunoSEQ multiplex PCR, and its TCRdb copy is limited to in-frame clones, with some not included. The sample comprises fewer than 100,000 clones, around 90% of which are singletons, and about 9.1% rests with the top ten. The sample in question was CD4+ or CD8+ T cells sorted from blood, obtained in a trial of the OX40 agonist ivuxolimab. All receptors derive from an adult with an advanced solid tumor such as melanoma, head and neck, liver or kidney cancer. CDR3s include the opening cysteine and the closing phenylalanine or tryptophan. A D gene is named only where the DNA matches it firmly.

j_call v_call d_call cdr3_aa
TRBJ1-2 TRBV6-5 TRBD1 CASSVRDSQRVSF
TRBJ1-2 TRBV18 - CASSSGGYYGYTF
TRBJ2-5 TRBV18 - CASSPDQETQYF
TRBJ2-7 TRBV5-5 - CASSLPGRFHEQYF
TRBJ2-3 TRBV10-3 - CAISESFEGGPDTQYF
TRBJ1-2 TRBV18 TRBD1 CASSSQGTNYGYTF
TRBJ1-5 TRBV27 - CASRRIGGGNQPQHF
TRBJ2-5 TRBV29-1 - CSVDLPVGSTQYF
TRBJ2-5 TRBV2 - CASNAGFETQYF
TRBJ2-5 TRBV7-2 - CASRSRQYQETQYF
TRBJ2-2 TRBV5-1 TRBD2 CASSLALAGEPGELFF
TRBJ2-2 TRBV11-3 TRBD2 CASSRSGTMNTGELFF
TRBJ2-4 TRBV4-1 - CASSQVSGGLLAKNIQYF
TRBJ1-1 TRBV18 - CASSPDAGNLGTEAFF
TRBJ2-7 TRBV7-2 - CASSFVAYPRNPYEQYF
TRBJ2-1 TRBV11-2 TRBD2 CASSLRGRADEQFF
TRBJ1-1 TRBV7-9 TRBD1 CASSLGVQGGMNTEAFF
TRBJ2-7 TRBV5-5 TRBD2 CASSRLAGYDEQYF
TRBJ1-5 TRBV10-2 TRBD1 CASKGARENQPQHF
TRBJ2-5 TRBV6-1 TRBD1 CASSDITGAFGETQYF
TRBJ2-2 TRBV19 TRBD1 CASSPLSGGGGTGELFF
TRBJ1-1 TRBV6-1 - CASSTKNTEAFF
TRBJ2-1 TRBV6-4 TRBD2 CASSLLAGASSYNEQFF
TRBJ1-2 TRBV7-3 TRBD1 CASSLGQATNYGYTF
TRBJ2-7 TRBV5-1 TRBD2 CASSRTSGSYEQYF
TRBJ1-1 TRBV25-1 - CASSGTGLNTEAFF
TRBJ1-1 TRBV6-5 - CASSYQGRVAFF
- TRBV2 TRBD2 CASSRQAPGGYEQYF
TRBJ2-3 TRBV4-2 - CASSQDRGNTDTQYF
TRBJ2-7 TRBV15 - CATSPRSGSEQYF
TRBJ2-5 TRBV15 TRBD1 CATSTGEQGAWETQYF
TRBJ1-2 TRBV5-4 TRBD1 CASSLEGQIAYGYTF
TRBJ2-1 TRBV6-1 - CASSEALFRVRSYNEQFF
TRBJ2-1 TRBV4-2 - CASSLEGTYNEQFF
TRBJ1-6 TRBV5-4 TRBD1 CASSIDRAFNSPLHF
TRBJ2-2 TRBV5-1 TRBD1 CASSLDRGNTGELFF
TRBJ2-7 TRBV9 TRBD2 CASSQPGTSVYEQYF
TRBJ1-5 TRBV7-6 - CASSASRVQPQHF
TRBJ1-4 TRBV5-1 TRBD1 CASSPDRGSEKLFF
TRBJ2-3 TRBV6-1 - CASSEDRLLDTQYF
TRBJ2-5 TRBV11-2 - CASSFNSWETQYF
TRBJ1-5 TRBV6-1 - CASSETRGEGQPQHF